The clone carrying this TCR beta chain has more than one count but fewer than ten. This sample is drawn from a study of identical twins. V lost 2 bases and J 0 bases, leaving 7 bases between the germline ends. Germline lookup yields CDR1 SEHNR and CDR2 FQNEAQ (reference sequence). CDR3 length: 15 amino acids. Template switching (which added a universal primer site) was used, and cDNA carried unique molecular identifiers. TCRdb fed the 5' RACE reads into MiXCR, producing one record per CDR3 protein. The sample records under 900,000 distinct CDR3 sequences, about 12% being singletons. The sample was also reused in another study, on yellow fever vaccine responses in identical twins.

This sequence originates from a woman aged 18-30 years in good health. The specimen was PBMCs. The chain recombines TRBV7-9 with TRBJ2-2, with D hard to call. This chain's CDR3 is CASSLTTANTGELFF. For the CDR3, the DNA is TGTGCCAGCAGCTTAACAACGGCGAACACCGGGGAGCTGTTTTTT.